Listed below are T cell receptor beta chains from one sample, sequenced in a study of CD8+ T cells in alopecia areata. Libraries were prepared by immunoSEQ multiplex PCR; TCRdb keeps only in-frame clonotypes and omits some of them. The table records approximately 63,000 clones, roughly 57% of them present only once. The sequenced sample was CD8+ T cells sorted from blood, obtained at week 0. These TCRs come from a human donor with alopecia areata. Both conserved end residues are part of each CDR3. Each record gives: J gene, V gene, CDR3 length, clone size, D gene, CDR3 DNA, CDR3 protein. A D gene is named only where the DNA matches it firmly. Expanded clones are given a class, and other clones once, few, many or no size at all.

j_call: TRBJ2-1; v_call: TRBV7-2; cdr3_length: 12; clone_size: -; d_call: -; cdr3_nt: TGTGCCAGCAGCCCAATGCTTAATGAGCAGTTCTTC; cdr3_aa: CASSPMLNEQFF
j_call: TRBJ2-1; v_call: TRBV19; cdr3_length: 14; clone_size: -; d_call: TRBD1; cdr3_nt: TGTGCCAGTAGTCCGTGGACAGGGTACAATGAGCAGTTCTTC; cdr3_aa: CASSPWTGYNEQFF
j_call: TRBJ2-5; v_call: TRBV11-2; cdr3_length: 15; clone_size: -; d_call: TRBD2; cdr3_nt: TGTGCCAGCAGCCAAGAGGGGACTAGGGGGGAGACCCAGTACTTC; cdr3_aa: CASSQEGTRGETQYF
j_call: TRBJ2-2; v_call: TRBV6-4; cdr3_length: 14; clone_size: -; d_call: TRBD2; cdr3_nt: TGTGCCAGCAGTGACGGGGGGGAAACCGGGGAGCTGTTTTTT; cdr3_aa: CASSDGGETGELFF
j_call: TRBJ1-6; v_call: TRBV5-6; cdr3_length: 13; clone_size: few; d_call: -; cdr3_nt: TGTGCCAGCAGCTTGTCCGGAAATTCACCCCTCCACTTT; cdr3_aa: CASSLSGNSPLHF
j_call: TRBJ2-1; v_call: TRBV7-9; cdr3_length: 14; clone_size: -; d_call: TRBD1; cdr3_nt: TGTGCCAGCAGCTACCCCGGGACAGGGGATGAGCAGTTCTTC; cdr3_aa: CASSYPGTGDEQFF
j_call: TRBJ2-7; v_call: TRBV6-1; cdr3_length: 17; clone_size: -; d_call: TRBD1; cdr3_nt: TGTGCCAGCAGTGCCGGACCAGGGGACAGGGGACCCTTTGAGCAGTACTTC; cdr3_aa: CASSAGPGDRGPFEQYF
j_call: TRBJ2-1; v_call: TRBV7-9; cdr3_length: 14; clone_size: -; d_call: -; cdr3_nt: TGTGCCAGCAGCTTAATGGCGGCATACAATGAGCAGTTCTTC; cdr3_aa: CASSLMAAYNEQFF
j_call: TRBJ2-7; v_call: TRBV7-9; cdr3_length: 14; clone_size: -; d_call: -; cdr3_nt: TGTGCCAGCAGCTTAGGGGGGGCGTTGTACGAGCAGTACTTC; cdr3_aa: CASSLGGALYEQYF
j_call: TRBJ2-3; v_call: TRBV6-6; cdr3_length: 15; clone_size: -; d_call: -; cdr3_nt: TGTGCCAGCAGTTACCCGGACAGTAGCACAGATACGCAGTATTTT; cdr3_aa: CASSYPDSSTDTQYF
j_call: TRBJ2-3; v_call: TRBV27; cdr3_length: 14; clone_size: -; d_call: -; cdr3_nt: TGTGCCAGCAGTTTGGGGGTTAGCACAGATACGCAGTATTTT; cdr3_aa: CASSLGVSTDTQYF
j_call: TRBJ2-1; v_call: TRBV5-7; cdr3_length: 14; clone_size: -; d_call: -; cdr3_nt: TGTGCCAGCAGCTTGCCACCTCTCGGGAATGAGCAGTTCTTC; cdr3_aa: CASSLPPLGNEQFF
j_call: TRBJ1-5; v_call: TRBV4-1; cdr3_length: 16; clone_size: -; d_call: TRBD1; cdr3_nt: TGCGCCAGCAGCCAGGAGGGGGCGGAAAGCAATCAGCCCCAGCATTTT; cdr3_aa: CASSQEGAESNQPQHF
j_call: TRBJ2-1; v_call: TRBV25-1; cdr3_length: 15; clone_size: -; d_call: -; cdr3_nt: TGTGCCAGCAGTCGAGGATTTTCCCTTTACAATGAGCAGTTCTTC; cdr3_aa: CASSRGFSLYNEQFF
j_call: TRBJ2-3; v_call: TRBV25-1; cdr3_length: 14; clone_size: -; d_call: -; cdr3_nt: TGTGCCAGCTTTGGGACCGGGGGCCCAGATACGCAGTATTTT; cdr3_aa: CASFGTGGPDTQYF
j_call: TRBJ2-7; v_call: TRBV13; cdr3_length: 14; clone_size: -; d_call: TRBD2; cdr3_nt: TGTGCCAGCAGCTTAGGAAGCGGGGGTAAAGAGCAGTACTTC; cdr3_aa: CASSLGSGGKEQYF
j_call: TRBJ1-1; v_call: TRBV30; cdr3_length: 12; clone_size: -; d_call: -; cdr3_nt: TGTGCCTGGAGTGTAGGGCTGACTGAAGCTTTCTTT; cdr3_aa: CAWSVGLTEAFF
j_call: TRBJ2-1; v_call: TRBV29-1; cdr3_length: 16; clone_size: few; d_call: -; cdr3_nt: TGCAGCGTTGATGGAACGGACTGGAACCGAAACAATGAGCAGTTCTTC; cdr3_aa: CSVDGTDWNRNNEQFF
j_call: TRBJ2-2; v_call: TRBV5-1; cdr3_length: 15; clone_size: -; d_call: TRBD2; cdr3_nt: TGCGCCAGCGCTTGGTGGATAGCGGGAGTCGGGGAGCTGTTTTTT; cdr3_aa: CASAWWIAGVGELFF
j_call: TRBJ1-1; v_call: TRBV2; cdr3_length: 15; clone_size: few; d_call: TRBD1; cdr3_nt: TGTGCCAGCAGGTCTACCCGGGACAGAACCACTGAAGCTTTCTTT; cdr3_aa: CASRSTRDRTTEAFF
j_call: TRBJ1-1; v_call: TRBV4-2; cdr3_length: 14; clone_size: -; d_call: -; cdr3_nt: TGTGCCAGCAGCCACCCGACAAAGAACACTGAAGCTTTCTTT; cdr3_aa: CASSHPTKNTEAFF
j_call: TRBJ2-7; v_call: TRBV7-2; cdr3_length: 12; clone_size: -; d_call: -; cdr3_nt: TGTGCCAGCAGCTTAGCTACCGCCGAGCAGTACTTC; cdr3_aa: CASSLATAEQYF
j_call: TRBJ2-5; v_call: TRBV18; cdr3_length: 15; clone_size: few; d_call: -; cdr3_nt: TGTGCCAGCTCGTCATCCGTTGGGACCCCCGTTGACCAGTACTTC; cdr3_aa: CASSSSVGTPVDQYF
j_call: TRBJ2-5; v_call: TRBV5-4; cdr3_length: 11; clone_size: -; d_call: TRBD2; cdr3_nt: TGTGCCAGCAGCTTGGCGGGACTAGTATACTTC; cdr3_aa: CASSLAGLVYF
j_call: TRBJ1-1; v_call: TRBV7-2; cdr3_length: 16; clone_size: -; d_call: -; cdr3_nt: TGTGCCAGCACCCCCACGTTCCTGGGAATGAACACTGAAGCTTTCTTT; cdr3_aa: CASTPTFLGMNTEAFF
j_call: TRBJ2-7; v_call: TRBV2; cdr3_length: 17; clone_size: -; d_call: TRBD1; cdr3_nt: TGTGCCAGCAGTGACGATCGGACAGGGGGACGGGACTACGAGCAGTACTTC; cdr3_aa: CASSDDRTGGRDYEQYF
j_call: TRBJ1-2; v_call: TRBV29-1; cdr3_length: 15; clone_size: -; d_call: -; cdr3_nt: TGCAGCGTTGAAGATAGGGTGGGGGGCGGCGATGGCTACACCTTC; cdr3_aa: CSVEDRVGGGDGYTF
j_call: TRBJ2-1; v_call: TRBV13; cdr3_length: 16; clone_size: few; d_call: TRBD2; cdr3_nt: TGTGCCAGCAGCGGCACCGGGACTAGCGGGGGGCGAGAGCAGTTCTTC; cdr3_aa: CASSGTGTSGGREQFF
j_call: TRBJ1-4; v_call: TRBV30; cdr3_length: 13; clone_size: -; d_call: -; cdr3_nt: TGTGCCTGGAGTCGGGGGCCAGGTGAAAAACTGTTTTTT; cdr3_aa: CAWSRGPGEKLFF
j_call: TRBJ1-2; v_call: TRBV6-1; cdr3_length: 16; clone_size: -; d_call: -; cdr3_nt: TGTGCCAGCAGTGAAGGCAGGGCAAGGGAATGGGATGGCTACACCTTC; cdr3_aa: CASSEGRAREWDGYTF
j_call: TRBJ2-2; v_call: TRBV19; cdr3_length: 12; clone_size: few; d_call: -; cdr3_nt: TGTGCCAGTATGCAGAACACCGGGGAGCTGTTTTTT; cdr3_aa: CASMQNTGELFF
j_call: TRBJ2-7; v_call: TRBV9; cdr3_length: 15; clone_size: few; d_call: -; cdr3_nt: TGTGCCAGCAGCTTAGATCCCACGTTCTCCTACGAGCAGTACTTC; cdr3_aa: CASSLDPTFSYEQYF
j_call: TRBJ2-3; v_call: TRBV19; cdr3_length: 16; clone_size: few; d_call: TRBD2; cdr3_nt: TGTGCCAGTTCCGGCTCTTCGGGAGCGGGGGCAGATACGCAGTATTTT; cdr3_aa: CASSGSSGAGADTQYF
j_call: TRBJ1-2; v_call: TRBV7-2; cdr3_length: 16; clone_size: -; d_call: -; cdr3_nt: TGTGCCAGCAGCCACAAAAATTGGGCCCTTAACTATGGCTACACCTTC; cdr3_aa: CASSHKNWALNYGYTF
j_call: TRBJ1-5; v_call: TRBV4-1; cdr3_length: 16; clone_size: -; d_call: -; cdr3_nt: TGCGCCAGCAGCCAAGAACCCAGACCCAGTAATCAGCCCCAGCATTTT; cdr3_aa: CASSQEPRPSNQPQHF
j_call: TRBJ1-2; v_call: TRBV5-6; cdr3_length: 13; clone_size: -; d_call: -; cdr3_nt: TGTGCCAGCAGCTCCCCTGGGAACTATGGCTACACCTTC; cdr3_aa: CASSSPGNYGYTF
j_call: TRBJ1-1; v_call: TRBV5-1; cdr3_length: 14; clone_size: -; d_call: -; cdr3_nt: TGCGCCAGCACACCAGGTGGGGGGAACACTGAAGCTTTCTTT; cdr3_aa: CASTPGGGNTEAFF
j_call: TRBJ2-1; v_call: TRBV6-5; cdr3_length: 16; clone_size: -; d_call: TRBD2; cdr3_nt: TGTGCCAGCAGTTACTTAGCGGGGTCCTCCTACAATGAGCAGTTCTTC; cdr3_aa: CASSYLAGSSYNEQFF
j_call: TRBJ2-7; v_call: TRBV2; cdr3_length: 12; clone_size: -; d_call: TRBD1; cdr3_nt: TGTGCCAGCAGTGACAGGGGGTACGAGCAGTACTTC; cdr3_aa: CASSDRGYEQYF
j_call: TRBJ2-7; v_call: TRBV29-1; cdr3_length: 11; clone_size: few; d_call: -; cdr3_nt: TGCAGCGTTGAGACAGACTACGAGCAGTACTTC; cdr3_aa: CSVETDYEQYF
j_call: TRBJ2-4; v_call: TRBV7-9; cdr3_length: 13; clone_size: few; d_call: -; cdr3_nt: TGTGCCAGCAGCTTAGCTTGGAGAAGGGTTCAGTACTTC; cdr3_aa: CASSLAWRRVQYF
j_call: TRBJ2-7; v_call: TRBV15; cdr3_length: 16; clone_size: -; d_call: TRBD1; cdr3_nt: TGTGCCACCAGCAGGCGGGGGACAGGGCCGACCTACGAGCAGTACTTC; cdr3_aa: CATSRRGTGPTYEQYF
j_call: TRBJ2-3; v_call: TRBV10-3; cdr3_length: 13; clone_size: -; d_call: -; cdr3_nt: TGTGCCACCTGGACCCTGGGACCAGATACGCAGTATTTT; cdr3_aa: CATWTLGPDTQYF
j_call: TRBJ1-1; v_call: TRBV4-1; cdr3_length: 14; clone_size: few; d_call: -; cdr3_nt: TGCGCCAGCAGCCAAGGACAGATGAACACTGAAGCTTTCTTT; cdr3_aa: CASSQGQMNTEAFF
j_call: TRBJ2-7; v_call: TRBV5-6; cdr3_length: 15; clone_size: -; d_call: -; cdr3_nt: TGTGCCAGCAGCTTAGGACAGAAGATAGCCTACGAGCAGTACTTC; cdr3_aa: CASSLGQKIAYEQYF
j_call: TRBJ1-3; v_call: TRBV28; cdr3_length: 16; clone_size: few; d_call: TRBD1; cdr3_nt: TGTGCCAGCAGTTCAATACAGGGGGCTGATGGAAACACCATATATTTT; cdr3_aa: CASSSIQGADGNTIYF
j_call: TRBJ2-1; v_call: TRBV29-1; cdr3_length: 15; clone_size: -; d_call: TRBD2; cdr3_nt: TGCAGCTTCTCGACGAGGGGACTACGATCGGATGAGCAGTTCTTC; cdr3_aa: CSFSTRGLRSDEQFF
j_call: TRBJ2-1; v_call: TRBV6-4; cdr3_length: 16; clone_size: -; d_call: TRBD2; cdr3_nt: TGTGCCAGCAGCCCTTCTGGCGGGGGGCAATACAATGAGCAGTTCTTC; cdr3_aa: CASSPSGGGQYNEQFF
j_call: TRBJ1-5; v_call: TRBV7-2; cdr3_length: 16; clone_size: -; d_call: -; cdr3_nt: TGTGCCAGCAGCGGAAGCGGGACATTTAGCAATCAGCCCCAGCATTTT; cdr3_aa: CASSGSGTFSNQPQHF
j_call: TRBJ2-1; v_call: TRBV10-3; cdr3_length: 16; clone_size: -; d_call: -; cdr3_nt: TGTGCCATCAGTGAGTCGATACAGGGAGTGGGCAATGAGCAGTTCTTC; cdr3_aa: CAISESIQGVGNEQFF
j_call: TRBJ2-7; v_call: TRBV7-2; cdr3_length: 14; clone_size: few; d_call: -; cdr3_nt: TGTGCCAGCAGCTTAAGTAGCCAGGCCTACGAGCAGTACTTC; cdr3_aa: CASSLSSQAYEQYF
j_call: TRBJ2-5; v_call: TRBV10-3; cdr3_length: 14; clone_size: -; d_call: TRBD1; cdr3_nt: TGTGCCATCAGTGAGACGGGACAGGGCGAGACCCAGTACTTC; cdr3_aa: CAISETGQGETQYF
j_call: TRBJ2-7; v_call: TRBV30; cdr3_length: 13; clone_size: -; d_call: TRBD2; cdr3_nt: TGTGCCTGGAGAGCGGGGGTATCCTACGAGCAGTACTTC; cdr3_aa: CAWRAGVSYEQYF
j_call: TRBJ2-2; v_call: TRBV5-4; cdr3_length: 11; clone_size: -; d_call: -; cdr3_nt: TGTGCCAGCAGCTTTGCCGGGGAGCTGTTTTTT; cdr3_aa: CASSFAGELFF
j_call: TRBJ2-5; v_call: TRBV27; cdr3_length: 13; clone_size: -; d_call: -; cdr3_nt: TGTGCCAGCAGTTTCTCAGGGCTGGAGACCCAGTACTTC; cdr3_aa: CASSFSGLETQYF
j_call: TRBJ2-7; v_call: TRBV6-5; cdr3_length: 15; clone_size: -; d_call: TRBD1; cdr3_nt: TGTGCCAGCAGTGGACGGACAGGGGGCGTCTACGAGCAGTACTTC; cdr3_aa: CASSGRTGGVYEQYF
j_call: TRBJ1-2; v_call: TRBV30; cdr3_length: 12; clone_size: -; d_call: -; cdr3_nt: TGTGCCTGGAGTGTAAGGGGGAACCTCTACACCTTC; cdr3_aa: CAWSVRGNLYTF
j_call: TRBJ2-1; v_call: TRBV5-1; cdr3_length: 15; clone_size: -; d_call: -; cdr3_nt: TGCGCCAGCAGCTTGGTTCCGGGGTCCTACAATGAGCAGTTCTTC; cdr3_aa: CASSLVPGSYNEQFF